What follows are 27 T cell receptor beta chains derived from one specimen sequenced in a study of CD8 T cells in ankylosing spondylitis (dated by TCRdb to 2016 to 2017). The library was produced with 5' RACE. The sequencer was an Illumina HiSeq 2500. The public reads were reprocessed in TCRdb via fastp at Q25 and MiXCR, keeping in-frame beta chains. Every entry covers one CDR3 protein and lists the most common genes and DNA from its rows. For this sample the table gives hundreds of thousands of distinct CDR3 sequences, of which roughly an eighth were detected only once. Under 7.5% of the sample is taken by the ten largest. Antigens of these TCRs are unknown. General findings and caveats noted by the study authors: Blood from ankylosing spondylitis patients appeared to be characterized by a TCR beta motif made up of under ten highly homologous amino acid variants.

Sample: blood, either unsorted or a sorted T cell fraction (not recorded which). The receptor set was obtained from a male donor with ankylosing spondylitis.

This clonotype was picked up many times. V usage is TRBV24-1 and J usage is TRBJ2-1; 9 nucleotides align to TRBD2. The junction had 14 bases not matched to a gene; V was cut back by 12 bases and J by 6 bases. The CDR3 runs 15 residues. Germline V gene lookup returns CDR1 KGHDR and CDR2 SFDVKD. In DNA form, the CDR3 reads TGTGCCGTTGATGCTTGGGGGACTAGCCGCAATGAGCAGTTCTTC. Encoded protein: CAVDAWGTSRNEQFF.

V gene TRBV27 combines with J gene TRBJ1-1, with no clear D. V was clipped by 7 bases and J by 0 bases, with 12 bases between them. The V gene's germline CDR1 is MNHEY and CDR2 SMNVEV (reference sequence). The CDR3 spans 14 residues. The CDR3 reads CASNSPSLNTEAFF. CDR3 nucleotides: TGTGCCAGCAACTCACCCTCTCTGAACACTGAAGCTTTCTTT.

The chain uses TRBV3-1 and TRBJ2-5, with TRBD2 matching over 8 bases. The length of the CDR3 is 15 residues. CDR1 LGHDT and CDR2 YNNKEL come from the germline V gene (reference sequence). With V trimmed by 3 bases and J by 5 bases, 8 bases remained unmatched. The CDR3: CASSQAGGGEETQYF. The CDR3 nucleotides are TGTGCCAGCAGCCAGGCGGGAGGCGGGGAGGAGACCCAGTACTTC.

The V call is TRBV7-9, the J call TRBJ2-2, with 10 bases fitting TRBD1. CDR1 is SEHNR and CDR2 is FQNEAQ in the germline V gene (reference sequence). Trimming cost V 5 bases and J 6 bases; bases outside gene matches: 6. The CDR3 is 15 amino acids. CDR3 protein: CASSAGTGVAGELFF. CDR3 nucleotide sequence: TGTGCCAGCAGCGCCGGGACAGGGGTGGCCGGGGAGCTGTTTTTT.

This clonotype was seen a few times. The rearrangement links TRBV27 to TRBJ2-7, with TRBD1 identical over 7 bases. The CDR3 contains 16 residues. From germline, CDR1 is MNHEY and CDR2 SMNVEV (reference sequence). V lost 5 bases and J lost 3; bases outside the gene matches: 13. The CDR3 sequence: CASSPDHRGWGYEQYF. Written as DNA, the CDR3 is TGTGCCAGCAGTCCCGATCACAGGGGATGGGGCTACGAGCAGTACTTC.

This clonotype came up many times. The chain carries TRBV12-3 or TRBV12-4 and TRBJ1-2; D ambiguous. This CDR3 region has 13 residues. Trimming removed 3 bases from V and 2 bases from J, with 7 bases in between. CDR3 DNA: TGTGCCAGCAGTTTCCAGGAGAACTATGGCTACACCTTC. Translating gives CASSFQENYGYTF.

This clonotype was detected only a few times. This rearrangement joins TRBV5-6 to TRBJ2-1; D is undetermined. The V gene lost 0 bases and the J gene lost 10 bases, with 11 bases spanning the gap. The CDR3 is 13 amino acids. CDR1 SGHDT and CDR2 YYEEEE come from the germline V gene. The CDR3 protein is CASSLDRLGEQFF. In nucleotides, the CDR3 is TGTGCCAGCAGCTTGGATCGGCTAGGGGAGCAGTTCTTC.

This clonotype has just a few counts. V and J are TRBV5-1 and TRBJ2-3; the D gene is possibly TRBD1 (6 bases). Per the germline V gene, CDR1 is SGHRS and CDR2 is YFSETQ. The CDR3 is 17 residues long. Trimming removed 2 bases from V and 5 bases from J, with 21 bases in between. The DNA of the CDR3 is TGCGCCAGCAGCTTTATCGGAGGCAGGGGCCATGGAGATACGCAGTATTTT. Protein sequence: CASSFIGGRGHGDTQYF.

This clonotype turned up a few times. The gene calls are TRBV11-2 and TRBJ2-1; 10 nucleotides match TRBD2. V trimming: 1 base; J trimming: 4 bases; junction bases outside the gene matches: 1. The CDR3 loop spans 15 amino acids. Per the germline V gene, CDR1 is SGHAT and CDR2 is FQNNGV. CDR3 amino acids: CASSLASGRYNEQFF. CDR3 coding DNA: TGTGCCAGCAGCTTAGCTAGCGGGAGATACAATGAGCAGTTCTTC.

This clonotype showed up just a few times. The J gene is TRBJ2-7, the V gene TRBV27; 8 bases align to TRBD1. The germline V gene has CDR1 MNHEY and CDR2 SMNVEV (reference sequence). The V and J ends lost 5 bases and 2 bases, in that order; junction bases with no gene match: 5. This CDR3 spans 14 amino acids. CDR3: CASSRQGKPYEQYF. CDR3 bases: TGTGCCAGCAGTAGACAGGGGAAGCCCTACGAGCAGTACTTC.

This clonotype was counted between two and nine times. The gene calls are TRBV11-2 and TRBJ2-1; 8 positions agree with TRBD1. CDR1 is SGHAT, CDR2 FQNNGV, per germline. CDR3 size: 15 residues. The junction had 7 bases not matched to a gene; V was cut back by 1 base and J by 8 bases. The chain's CDR3 is CASSLAGGAWDEQFF. The CDR3 DNA sequence: TGTGCCAGCAGCTTAGCAGGGGGCGCGTGGGATGAGCAGTTCTTC.

This clonotype occurred a few times. J is TRBJ2-7 and V is TRBV6-6; the D call may be TRBD1 or TRBD2 (5 bases each). Germline V gene lookup returns CDR1 MNHNY and CDR2 SVGAGI (reference sequence). The CDR3 is 13 amino acids. The V end was cut by 6 bases, the J end by 6 bases, with 15 bases between. The CDR3 DNA is TGTGCCAGCAGGATGGCCTTGGGGGTCGAGCAGTACTTC. Amino acids: CASRMALGVEQYF.

This clonotype was observed many times. This rearrangement joins TRBV4-1 to TRBJ2-3; tentatively, D is TRBD2 (5 bases). Germline V gives CDR1 MGHRA, CDR2 YSYEKL. The CDR3 length is 15 residues. V was cut by 3 bases and J by 3 bases, with 13 bases left in between. CDR3 sequence: CASSQDSRVTDTQYF. In nucleotides, the CDR3 is TGCGCCAGCAGCCAGGACTCGAGGGTAACAGATACGCAGTATTTT.

This clonotype appeared a few times. The chain links TRBV20-1 to TRBJ1-2, with 9 bases fitting TRBD1. The CDR3 runs to 13 residues. V shed 6 bases, J shed 5 bases, and the junction held 7 bases outside the gene matches. Germline V CDR1 and CDR2: DFQATT, SNEGSKA (reference sequence). The CDR3 region is CSAGTGSRYGYTF. The CDR3 region has the DNA TGCAGTGCAGGGACAGGGAGTAGGTATGGCTACACCTTC.

This clonotype was seen a few times. V usage is TRBV6-5 and J usage is TRBJ1-4; D gene unclear. Germline CDR1 is MNHEY and CDR2 is SVGAGI. The V end lost 0 bases, the J end lost 0 bases, and 11 bases lay between the germline ends. The CDR3 length is 17 residues. CDR3 in DNA: TGTGCCAGCAGTTACTCATCGGGGTTCGCAACTAATGAAAAACTGTTTTTT. The encoded protein is CASSYSSGFATNEKLFF.

The chain carries TRBV11-1 and TRBJ2-1, with TRBD2 matching over 7 bases. Germline values: CDR1 SGHAT, CDR2 FQDESV (reference sequence). CDR3 size: 18 residues. The junction had 10 bases not matched to a gene; V was cut back by 1 base and J by 1 base. Written as DNA, the CDR3 is TGTGCCAGCAGCTTAGGGCGGGACTCGCGGGAGTCCTACAATGAGCAGTTCTTC. Encoded protein: CASSLGRDSRESYNEQFF.

This clonotype was recorded a few times. The rearrangement uses TRBV9 and TRBJ2-1; weak D call: TRBD2 (6 bases). The CDR3 runs 12 residues. The V gene's germline CDR1 is SGDLS and CDR2 YYNGEE. V lost 2 bases and J 12 bases, leaving 12 bases between the germline ends. Here the CDR3 reads CASSVLGGPQFF. CDR3 coding DNA: TGTGCCAGCAGCGTCCTAGGAGGGCCGCAGTTCTTC.

The rearrangement links TRBV5-5 to TRBJ1-2, with D hard to call. Trimming removed 4 bases at V and 4 bases at J, with 11 bases between. Germline lookup yields CDR1 SGHKS and CDR2 YYEKEE (reference sequence). The CDR3 spans 13 residues. CDR3 amino acids: CASSLGLIYGYTF. The CDR3 DNA sequence: TGTGCCAGCAGCCTCGGGCTGATCTATGGCTACACCTTC.

The J gene is TRBJ2-1, the V gene TRBV5-1; 10 bases fit TRBD2. V gave up 4 bases and J gave up 0 bases; unmatched junction bases: 10. This CDR3 comprises 18 residues. Per the germline V gene, CDR1 is SGHRS and CDR2 is YFSETQ. CDR3 in DNA: TGCGCCAGCAGCACCCGACTAGCGGGCCTCAGCTCCTACAATGAGCAGTTCTTC. Translated: CASSTRLAGLSSYNEQFF.

The chain has TRBV2 and TRBJ2-7; 10 bases agree with TRBD1. This CDR3 is 12 amino acids long. CDR1 is SNHLY, CDR2 FYNNEI, per germline. Unmatched junction bases numbered 1, after V lost 8 bases and J lost 3 bases. The CDR3 reads CASGTGDYEQYF. Here the CDR3 DNA reads TGTGCCAGCGGGACAGGGGACTACGAGCAGTACTTC.

The chain couples TRBV11-1 to TRBJ2-5; TRBD2 aligns across 7 bases. The CDR3 sequence is 16 residues long. V shed 4 bases and J 2 bases; nucleotides not matched to a gene: 10. Looked up from germline, CDR1 is SGHAT and CDR2 is FQDESV (reference sequence). The CDR3 loop reads CASSSLRTSVQETQYF. Here the CDR3 DNA reads TGTGCCAGCAGCTCCCTAAGAACTAGCGTTCAAGAGACCCAGTACTTC.

This clonotype was counted many times. J is TRBJ2-7 and V is TRBV12-3 or TRBV12-4; 8 bases agree with TRBD2. The CDR3 totals 15 residues. V was clipped by 3 bases and J by 2 bases; unmatched bases: 6. CDR3 in amino acids: CASSFTGTRAYEQYF. CDR3 nucleotides: TGTGCCAGCAGTTTCACCGGGACTAGAGCCTACGAGCAGTACTTC.

This chain links TRBV5-1 with TRBJ2-1, with D perhaps TRBD2 (6 bases). This CDR3 has 15 amino acids. With 0 bases removed from V and 8 bases from J, the gap between germline ends came to 15 bases. The germline V gene encodes CDR1 SGHRS and CDR2 YFSETQ. In nucleotides, the CDR3 is TGCGCCAGCAGCTTGGCCACGGGAGTTGTGGATGAGCAGTTCTTC. Its protein is CASSLATGVVDEQFF.

This clonotype occurred many times. The genes are TRBV20-1 and TRBJ2-3, with D unclear. Germline V gene data show CDR1 as DFQATT and CDR2 as SNEGSKA (reference sequence). The CDR3 consists of 15 residues. Trimming removed 4 bases at V and 7 bases at J, with 21 bases between. The CDR3 nucleotides are TGCAGTGCTACGTCGATTGGGGTAGTAGGAAATACGCAGTATTTT. It translates to CSATSIGVVGNTQYF.

The rearrangement joins TRBV2 to TRBJ1-1; 9 bases agree with TRBD1. Unmatched junction bases numbered 4, after V lost 5 bases and J lost 3 bases. CDR1 and CDR2 from the germline V gene are SNHLY and FYNNEI. CDR3 length equals 14 residues. This CDR3 is CASSYRGLDTEAFF. CDR3 DNA: TGTGCCAGCAGTTACAGGGGGCTCGACACTGAAGCTTTCTTT. The variable domain in full, with the rest retrieved from reference TRBV2 and TRBJ1-1, is EPEVTQTPSHQVTQMGQEVILRCVPISNHLYFYWYRQILGQKVEFLVSFYNNEISEKSEIFDDQFSVERPDGSNFTLKIRSTKLEDSAMYFCASSYRGLDTEAFFGQGTRLTVV.

This clonotype was seen a few times. The chain links TRBV20-1 to TRBJ2-7; 9 bases align to TRBD1. Germline loops: CDR1 DFQATT, CDR2 SNEGSKA (reference sequence). With V trimmed by 4 bases and J by 3 bases, 7 bases remained unmatched. The CDR3 spans 14 residues. CDR3 sequence (DNA): TGCAGTGCTAACGATGGACAGGGGAACTACGAGCAGTACTTC. Translation gives CSANDGQGNYEQYF.

The chain uses TRBV2 and TRBJ2-3, with 7 bases aligning to TRBD2. CDR3 length: 14 residues. After removal of 8 bases from V and 5 bases from J, the junction contained 10 bases not matched to a gene. The V gene's germline CDR1 is SNHLY and CDR2 FYNNEI. The chain's CDR3 is CASGGGSEEDTQYF. CDR3 bases: TGTGCCAGCGGGGGGGGGAGTGAGGAAGATACGCAGTATTTT.